One and the same sample provided the 12 T cell receptor beta chains below, sequenced in a study of healthy donors' naive CD4 and CD8 T cells. A linear amplification protocol produced the TCR libraries from roughly 480 ng of total RNA. TCRdb ran MiXCR on the reads and lists one entry per CDR3 protein. The sample shows around 200,000 distinct CDR3 sequences, nearly 75% of them seen only once. The sequencing sample was made of naive CD4+ and CD8+ T cells sorted from blood, pooled from several donors. The source is a pool of human donors in good health; the sample pools cells from several healthy donors.

This clonotype was detected only once. V and J are TRBV19 and TRBJ2-1; D is possibly TRBD2 (7 bases). V was pared by 7 bases and J by 2 bases, with 18 bases between. Germline assignment: CDR1 LNHDA and CDR2 SQIVND (reference sequence). The CDR3 extends over 16 amino acids. CDR3 protein: CASTQSGGGAYNEQFF. As DNA, the CDR3 is TGTGCCAGTACCCAAAGTGGCGGGGGCGCCTACAATGAGCAGTTCTTC.

The chain has TRBV5-4 and TRBJ1-2; the match to TRBD1 covers 8 bases. After removal of 5 bases from V and 4 bases from J, the junction contained 7 bases not matched to a gene. Germline values: CDR1 SGHNT, CDR2 YYREEE (reference sequence). The CDR3 covers 14 residues. CDR3 nucleotides: TGTGCCAGCAGGACCCGGGACAGGACCTATGGCTACACCTTC. Its translation is CASRTRDRTYGYTF.

The rearrangement uses TRBV18 and TRBJ1-1, with a weak D call TRBD1 (6 bases). Between the trimmed V and J ends, which lost 6 bases and 7 bases, there was a span of 12 bases. Germline loops: CDR1 KGHSH, CDR2 LQKENI. This CDR3 has 12 amino acids. Here the CDR3 reads CASSQDRIEAFF. In DNA, the CDR3 is TGTGCCAGCTCTCAAGACAGGATTGAAGCTTTCTTT.

This chain links TRBV29-1 with TRBJ2-1; D unresolved. The V gene's germline CDR1 is SQVTM and CDR2 ANQGSEA. CDR3 length equals 11 residues. Trimming cost V 4 bases and J 9 bases, with 10 bases left between them. CDR3 sequence reads: CSVAWVVEQFF. The CDR3 nucleotides are TGCAGCGTTGCTTGGGTCGTTGAGCAGTTCTTC.

The V and J genes are TRBV30 and TRBJ1-5; perhaps TRBD1 as D (5 bases). The CDR3 has 16 amino acids. Germline V gives CDR1 GTSNPN, CDR2 SVGIG (reference sequence). Trimming removed 1 base from V and 0 bases from J, with 13 bases in between. The CDR3 nucleotides read TGTGCCTGGAGTGCCCCCGGGGCAGCTAGCAATCAGCCCCAGCATTTT. Encoded protein: CAWSAPGAASNQPQHF.

The chain has TRBV25-1 and TRBJ2-3; 11 bases fit TRBD2. CDR3 length equals 14 residues. Germline values: CDR1 MGHDK, CDR2 SYGVNS. The trim removed 3 bases at V and 5 bases at J, leaving 1 base unmatched. CDR3 sequence (DNA): TGTGCCAGCAGTGAGACTAGCGGGGAAGATACGCAGTATTTT. This encodes CASSETSGEDTQYF.

In the case of this clonotype: Here the CDR3 omits its conserved ending phenylalanine or tryptophan, so a read error is the likely source. The chain uses TRBV18 and TRBJ1-3, with 7 bases fitting TRBD1. The germline CDR1 and CDR2 sequences are KGHSH and LQKENI. CDR3 size: 18 residues. Trimming at V came to 3 bases and at J to 2 bases, leaving 13 bases not matched to a gene. The CDR3 here is CASSPSTTGTAAGNTIYS. The CDR3 DNA follows: TGTGCCAGCTCACCCTCGACCACCGGGACAGCCGCTGGAAACACCATATATTCT.

V gene TRBV24-1 combines with J gene TRBJ2-1, with D possibly TRBD2 on 6 matching bases. The CDR3 sequence is 14 residues long. Germline V gene lookup returns CDR1 KGHDR and CDR2 SFDVKD. Between the trimmed V and J ends, which lost 2 bases and 10 bases, there was a span of 14 bases. In DNA form, the CDR3 reads TGTGCCACCAGTGATTCCGGGACTCAGGACGAGCAGTTCTTC. Its protein product is CATSDSGTQDEQFF.

The chain employs TRBV5-4 and TRBJ1-2; no definite D call. Trimming pared 1 base from V and 3 bases from J, leaving 13 bases between. Germline-derived CDR1 and CDR2 are SGHNT and YYREEE (reference sequence). CDR3 length: 15 residues. For the CDR3, the DNA is TGTGCCAGCAGCTTGCCTCACGAACGGGACTATGGCTACACCTTC. It yields the protein CASSLPHERDYGYTF. The whole variable domain, filled in from reference TRBV5-4 and TRBJ1-2, reads ETGVTQSPTHLIKTRGQQVTLRCSSQSGHNTVSWYQQALGQGPQFIFQYYREEENGRGNFPPRFSGLQFPNYSSELNVNALELDDSALYLCASSLPHERDYGYTFGSGTRLTVV.

This clonotype came up a few times. The rearrangement links TRBV5-1 to TRBJ1-2; tentatively, D is TRBD1 (5 bases). CDR3 length: 14 amino acids. CDR1 and CDR2 from the germline V gene are SGHRS and YFSETQ. V was clipped by 0 bases and J by 4 bases, with 10 bases between them. CDR3 protein: CASSLEGLLYGYTF. In nucleotides, the CDR3 is TGCGCCAGCAGCTTGGAGGGGTTACTCTATGGCTACACCTTC. The entire variable domain, with the rest obtained from reference TRBV5-1 and TRBJ1-2, is as follows: KAGVTQTPRYLIKTRGQQVTLSCSPISGHRSVSWYQQTPGQGLQFLFEYFSETQRNKGNFPGRFSGRQFSNSRSEMNVSTLELGDSALYLCASSLEGLLYGYTFGSGTRLTVV.

The genes are TRBV19 and TRBJ2-3, with TRBD1 matching 9 bases. From germline, CDR1 is LNHDA and CDR2 SQIVND (reference sequence). V was clipped by 4 bases and J by 2 bases; unmatched bases: 7. The CDR3 has 16 residues. CDR3 coding DNA: TGTGCCAGTAGTAACCGGGACAGGGCCAACACAGATACGCAGTATTTT. It specifies CASSNRDRANTDTQYF. The full variable domain, completed using reference TRBV19 and TRBJ2-3, is DGGITQSPKYLFRKEGQNVTLSCEQNLNHDAMYWYRQDPGQGLRLIYYSQIVNDFQKGDIAEGYSVSREKKESFPLTVTSAQKNPTAFYLCASSNRDRANTDTQYFGPGTRLTVL.

The CDR3 spells CSVGERLNEQFF. DNA for the CDR3: TGCAGCGTTGGAGAACGACTCAATGAGCAGTTCTTC. The gene calls are TRBV29-1 and TRBJ2-1; no clear D gene. V lost 4 bases and J lost 6, with 10 bases in between. CDR3 length: 12 residues. The germline CDR1 and CDR2 sequences are SQVTM and ANQGSEA.